What follows are 3 T cell receptor beta chains derived from one specimen sequenced in a study of CD8 T cells in Susac syndrome. Random hexamers primed reverse transcription of about 0.45 to 1 ug RNA. TCRdb re-called the immunoSEQ multiplex PCR reads through MiXCR, storing one row per CDR3 protein. The table has about 140,000 distinct CDR3 sequences, approximately 95% seen once. Sequencing was done on a sample of CD4+ T cells from PBMCs. The source is a human donor with multiple sclerosis.

The rearrangement links TRBV5-4 to TRBJ1-2; TRBD1 is a possible D gene (6 bases). V dropped 4 bases and J dropped 5 bases, with 12 bases sitting between them. Germline assignment: CDR1 SGHNT and CDR2 YYREEE (reference sequence). This CDR3 spans 13 amino acids. As DNA, the CDR3 is TGTGCCAGCAGCCTCGACAGGATGTATGGCTACACCTTC. Encoded protein: CASSLDRMYGYTF.

The chain couples TRBV7-9 to TRBJ2-3, with a possible D match to TRBD2 (5 bases). Deletions cut 6 bases from V and 2 bases from J, with 9 bases between. The CDR3 has 13 residues. Germline V gives CDR1 SEHNR, CDR2 FQNEAQ (reference sequence). In nucleotides, the CDR3 is TGTGCCAGCAGACAAGCGGCCACAGATACGCAGTATTTT. Its translation: CASRQAATDTQYF.

The rearrangement joins TRBV29-1 to TRBJ2-6, with D possibly being TRBD2 (5 bases). The V gene lost 6 bases and the J gene lost 4 bases, with 10 bases spanning the gap. This CDR3 has 13 residues. Germline loops: CDR1 SQVTM, CDR2 ANQGSEA. CDR3 sequence reads: CSVGVGGANVLTF. The CDR3 DNA reads TGCAGCGTGGGAGTTGGCGGGGCCAACGTCCTGACTTTC.